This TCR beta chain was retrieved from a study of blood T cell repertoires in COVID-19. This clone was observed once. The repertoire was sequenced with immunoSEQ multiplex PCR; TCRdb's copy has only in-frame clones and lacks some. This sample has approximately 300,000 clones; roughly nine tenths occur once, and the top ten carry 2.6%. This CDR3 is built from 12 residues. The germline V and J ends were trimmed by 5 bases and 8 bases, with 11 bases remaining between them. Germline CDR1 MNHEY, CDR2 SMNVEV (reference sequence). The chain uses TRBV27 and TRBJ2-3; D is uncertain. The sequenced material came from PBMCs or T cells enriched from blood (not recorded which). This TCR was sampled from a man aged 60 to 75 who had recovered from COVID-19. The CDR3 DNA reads TGTGCCAGCAGTCAACTAAGTGGTACGCAGTATTTT. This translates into CASSQLSGTQYF.